This T cell receptor (beta chain) is from a study of blood T cell repertoires in COVID-19. Study in general: Samples taken during acute and convalescent COVID-19 were collected in the United States, Italy and Spain. T cells, B-cell-depleted T cells, or PBMCs supplied cDNA or gDNA.

As processed by the authors: Reference gene primer amplification gave nucleated cell count estimates. Sequenced by immunoSEQ multiplex PCR; TCRdb stores in-frame clones only, minus some. That table furnishes V, J and clone size, whereas the DNA furnished D and trimming. Among some 390,000 clones listed, 70% to 90% were seen once. Those enrolled in Seattle joined during active infection and were followed longitudinally afterward. V lost 6 bases and J lost 0; bases outside the gene matches: 5. The CDR3 consists of 16 residues. Germline CDR1 reads MNHEY; CDR2 reads SMNVEV (reference sequence). The source of this sequence is a middle-aged woman with COVID-19, enrolled during active disease. The sequencing input was peripheral blood. The chain combines TRBV27 with TRBJ1-3, with 10 bases fitting TRBD1. The CDR3 coding sequence is TGTGCCAGCAGCCGACAGGGGGCAGGCTCTGGAAACACCATATATTTT. Protein product: CASSRQGAGSGNTIYF.